These T cell receptor beta chains were read from a single sample in a study of blood T cell repertoires in COVID-19. The data were produced by immunoSEQ multiplex PCR, yet TCRdb's version contains in-frame clones alone and is incomplete. This sample has roughly 220,000 clones; around 86% occur once, and the top ten carry 5.9%. Sequenced sample: peripheral blood. The receptors stem from a man older than 75 with acute or convalescent COVID-19. Both conserved end residues are part of each CDR3. Clone sizes are given selectively: once, few, many, or a class where the clone is expanded.

V: TRBV29-1
size: few
CDR3: CSVGAGTGVEQYF

V: TRBV2
size: once
CDR3: CASSWGRGLAVQSSYEQYF

V: TRBV4-3
size: NA
CDR3: CASSQDSVQGAGGELFF

V: TRBV6-5
size: NA
CDR3: CAGWTGGSADTQYF

V: TRBV11-2
size: NA
CDR3: CASSSWTGNSGNTIYF

V: TRBV6-1
size: NA
CDR3: CASSAPGQRRNQPQHF

V: TRBV7-9
size: NA
CDR3: CASSQTQQGSRGAFF

V: TRBV29-1
size: once
CDR3: CSVDYGQGSYEQYF

V: TRBV9
size: NA
CDR3: CASSETASGRNMPGGELFF

V: TRBV2
size: NA
CDR3: CASSAWTGGLVGQPQHF

V: TRBV7-2
size: NA
CDR3: CASARGTYNEQFF

V: TRBV30
size: NA
CDR3: CAWSSGLGTGELFF

V: TRBV4-2
size: NA
CDR3: CASSQDKIPTGELFF

V: TRBV7-9
size: NA
CDR3: CASSLAWSRVAFF

V: TRBV6-5
size: NA
CDR3: CASSYPGAGNTIYF

V: TRBV7-8
size: NA
CDR3: CASSLGTFYTDTQYF

V: TRBV19
size: NA
CDR3: CASSLGTSEAYEQYF

V: TRBV7-2
size: NA
CDR3: CASSLGGVVTEAFF

V: TRBV24-1
size: NA
CDR3: CATSAGTSGAAQTQYF

V: TRBV7-3
size: NA
CDR3: CASSLAYPGQGADTQYF

V: TRBV9
size: NA
CDR3: CASSVGAGNYGYTF

V: TRBV11-1
size: NA
CDR3: CASSFGGRAEAFF

V: TRBV28
size: NA
CDR3: CASSLLTSGSKGEQYF

V: TRBV4-1
size: NA
CDR3: CASSQERGRSGNTIYF

V: TRBV7-9
size: NA
CDR3: CASSLVVGQGNTPLHF

V: TRBV18
size: NA
CDR3: CASSPGRTTYNEQFF

V: TRBV6-5
size: NA
CDR3: CASSYSATLNTEAFF

V: TRBV7-7
size: once
CDR3: CASSRRGGVYNEQFF

V: TRBV19
size: many
CDR3: CASSPTDGTGGYEQYF

V: TRBV2
size: NA
CDR3: CASSEVGGEETQYF

V: TRBV6-5
size: NA
CDR3: CASRGLADVNEQFF

V: TRBV29-1
size: NA
CDR3: CSVVFGVGQPQHF

V: TRBV7-9
size: many
CDR3: CASSLSPQASTDTQYF

V: TRBV24-1
size: NA
CDR3: CATSEPMTETF

V: TRBV6-6
size: few
CDR3: CASSYSIAGLLYGYTF

V: TRBV7-2
size: NA
CDR3: CASSDTQGNTIYF

V: TRBV19
size: once
CDR3: CASTLGTSGTIGELFF

V: TRBV7-9
size: NA
CDR3: CATSGGSYSNQPQHF

V: TRBV4-1
size: NA
CDR3: CASSQDLGDSYGYTF

V: TRBV24-1
size: NA
CDR3: CATRASGSTDTQYF

V: TRBV5-1
size: NA
CDR3: CASSLGLAGVVEQFF

V: TRBV7-2
size: few
CDR3: CASSLPYITSGAFF

V: TRBV19
size: NA
CDR3: CASSRQGFLMSGYTF

V: TRBV11-3
size: few
CDR3: CASRYGEGEAFF

V: TRBV7-2
size: NA
CDR3: CASSRTGGSGANVLTF

V: TRBV27
size: NA
CDR3: CANLPTGQQTYSYNEQFF

V: TRBV7-9
size: NA
CDR3: CASSLGTSGTSTDTQYF

V: TRBV5-1
size: NA
CDR3: CASSNLRTGTSGETQYF

V: TRBV29-1
size: NA
CDR3: CSVEVTSNTQYF

V: TRBV20-1
size: NA
CDR3: CSASSGSYEQYF

V: TRBV24-1
size: NA
CDR3: CATSPRTGGPYEQYF

V: TRBV5-4
size: NA
CDR3: CASSWGQGSYNEQFF

V: TRBV15
size: NA
CDR3: CATSRDRGGVETQYF

V: TRBV4-1
size: NA
CDR3: CASSQSASGGSYEQYF

V: TRBV7-9
size: NA
CDR3: CASSQGAGGTDTQYF

V: TRBV19
size: NA
CDR3: CASRFREQNTEAFF

V: TRBV7-2
size: NA
CDR3: CASSLRTIDTQYF

V: TRBV5-1
size: NA
CDR3: CASRRDYPSYNEQFF

V: TRBV5-1
size: NA
CDR3: CASSRIALSSYNEQFF

V: TRBV29-1
size: NA
CDR3: CSVTRGFDEKLFF